This T cell receptor beta chain appears in the sequencing data of a study of blood T cell repertoires in COVID-19 (TCRdb year 2020). Context from the whole study: Samples covering the acute and convalescent phases of COVID-19 were provided by collaborators in the United States, Italy and Spain. The sample metadata nearly always contained a de-identified subject ID, COVID-19 status, age in years and sex. Subjects who had been exposed to COVID-19, were actively infected with it, or had recovered from it provided the deeply sampled blood TCRbeta repertoires that made up the dataset. HLA class I and class II types, where available, came from metadata supplied by the sample provider rather than from assay-based typing. Samples were obtained from the ongoing ImmuneRACE study (first 160 participants) and from 1,000 to 1,500 subjects provided by 6 global collaborators. The prospective study material was composed of cDNA or gDNA derived from T cells, B-cell-depleted T cells, or PBMCs. A freely available public database, intended as a resource for researchers studying the immune response to SARS-CoV-2, is where the repertoires were released. What the authors observed across the whole study: How much clinical and demographic metadata was included differed by source and by participant, and the metadata was provided uncurated.

With regard to this clone: There is no known antigen for this receptor. No base-level quality is on record; no much larger clone is a single base apart.

The collaborating institutions used their own protocols to collect whole blood in K2EDTA tubes. Collaborator samples were shipped for TCRbeta analysis as frozen whole blood, isolated PBMCs, or DNA extracted from either sample type. The immunoSEQ Assay, a bias-controlled multiplex PCR, was used to amplify TCRbeta CDR3 regions from genomic DNA. The authors' pipeline ran thus. The number of nucleated cells in each sample was estimated by amplification of reference gene primers within the assay. To quantify the absolute abundance of each unique TCRbeta CDR3 rearrangement, sequence reads were collapsed and filtered. For each sample, productive Simpson clonality was calculated by taking the square root of Simpson's diversity index across productive rearrangements. Here the immuneACCESS table is served through TCRdb, limited to in-frame sequences with V and J called. Missing clones are a known gap in these copies; in checked studies unresolved V genes cover under half, and the rest lacks a known reason. Clonal size and the V and J genes are those of that table, whereas D and trimming came from the DNA. The sample profile shows under 300,000 clones; roughly 80% of them were found once. The ten largest clones capture 3.4% of the sample.

The receptor was isolated from a woman younger than 35 with acute or convalescent COVID-19. The sequencing input was peripheral blood.

This receptor carries the CDR3 CASSAGGGPYNEQFF. DNA sequence: TGTGCCAGCAGTGCGGGAGGGGGCCCCTACAATGAGCAGTTCTTC. Recombination joined TRBV6-6 with TRBJ2-1, and 9 junction bases match TRBD2. CDR3 length: 15 amino acids, cysteine to phenylalanine. The only DNA kept is the CDR3, 45 bases in frame from the first base. CDR1 MNHNY and CDR2 SVGAGI are derived from the germline V gene (reference sequence). The junction shows trimming of 5 bases on V and 2 bases on J, and the gene matches do not reach 4 bases of it.